This TCR beta chain was sequenced for a study of blood T cell repertoires in COVID-19. This CDR3 is 14 amino acids long. Per germline, CDR1 SGHRS and CDR2 YFSETQ. V was cut by 7 bases and J by 9 bases, with 20 bases left in between. This table comes from immunoSEQ multiplex PCR, and its TCRdb copy is limited to in-frame clones, with some not included. The sample contains around 170,000 clones, roughly 81% of which appear only once. Only one count was recorded for this clone. The V and J genes are TRBV5-1 and TRBJ2-1; TRBD1 is a possible D gene (5 bases). The TCR sequence derives from an elderly woman with COVID-19, enrolled during active disease. Sequenced material: peripheral blood. CDR3 sequence (DNA): TGCGCCAGCGGGTTATTTGGGGCAGATGGTGAGCAGTTCTTC. Translating it yields CASGLFGADGEQFF.